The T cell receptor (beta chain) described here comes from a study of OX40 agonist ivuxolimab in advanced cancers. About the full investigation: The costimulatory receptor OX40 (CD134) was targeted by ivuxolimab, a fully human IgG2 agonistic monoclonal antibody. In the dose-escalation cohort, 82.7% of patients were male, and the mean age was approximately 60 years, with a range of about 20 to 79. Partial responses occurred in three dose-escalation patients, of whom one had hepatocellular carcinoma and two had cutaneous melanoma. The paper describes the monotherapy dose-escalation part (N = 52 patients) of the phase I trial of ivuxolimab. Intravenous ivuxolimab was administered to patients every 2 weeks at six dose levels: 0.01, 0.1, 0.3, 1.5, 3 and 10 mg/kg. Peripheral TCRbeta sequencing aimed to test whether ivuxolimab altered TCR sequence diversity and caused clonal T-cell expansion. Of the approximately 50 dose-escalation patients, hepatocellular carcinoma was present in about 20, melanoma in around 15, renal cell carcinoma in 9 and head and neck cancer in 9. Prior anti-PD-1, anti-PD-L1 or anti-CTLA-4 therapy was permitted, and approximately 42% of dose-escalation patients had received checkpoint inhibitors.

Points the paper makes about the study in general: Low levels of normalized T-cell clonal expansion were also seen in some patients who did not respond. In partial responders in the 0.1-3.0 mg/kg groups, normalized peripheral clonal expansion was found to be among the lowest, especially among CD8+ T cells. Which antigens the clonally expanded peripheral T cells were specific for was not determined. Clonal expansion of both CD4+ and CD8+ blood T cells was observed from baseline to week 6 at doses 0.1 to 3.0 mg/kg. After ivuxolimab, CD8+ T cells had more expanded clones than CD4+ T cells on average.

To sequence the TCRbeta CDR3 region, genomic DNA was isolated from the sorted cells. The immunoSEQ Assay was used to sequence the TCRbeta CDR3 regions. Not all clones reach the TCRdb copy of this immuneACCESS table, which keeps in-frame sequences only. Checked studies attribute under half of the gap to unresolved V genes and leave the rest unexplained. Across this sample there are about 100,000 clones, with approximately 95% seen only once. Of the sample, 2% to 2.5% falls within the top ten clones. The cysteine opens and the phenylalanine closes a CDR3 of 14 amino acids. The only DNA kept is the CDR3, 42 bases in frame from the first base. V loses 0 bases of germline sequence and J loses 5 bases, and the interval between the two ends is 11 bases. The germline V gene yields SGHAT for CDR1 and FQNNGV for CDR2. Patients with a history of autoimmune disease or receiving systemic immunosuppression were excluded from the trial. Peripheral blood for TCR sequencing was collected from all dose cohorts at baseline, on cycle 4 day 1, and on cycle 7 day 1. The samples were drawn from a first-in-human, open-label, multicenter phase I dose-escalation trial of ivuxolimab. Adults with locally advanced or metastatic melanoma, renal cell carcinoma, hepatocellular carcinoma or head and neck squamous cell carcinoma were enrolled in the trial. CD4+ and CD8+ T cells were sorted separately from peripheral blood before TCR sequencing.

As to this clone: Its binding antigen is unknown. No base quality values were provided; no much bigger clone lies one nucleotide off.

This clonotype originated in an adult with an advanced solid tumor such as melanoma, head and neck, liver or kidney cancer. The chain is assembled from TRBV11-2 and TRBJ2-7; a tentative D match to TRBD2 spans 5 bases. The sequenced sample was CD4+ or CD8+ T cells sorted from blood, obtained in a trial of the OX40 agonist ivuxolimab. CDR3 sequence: CASSLDLAIHEQYF. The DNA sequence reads TGTGCCAGCAGCTTAGACCTAGCTATCCACGAGCAGTACTTC.